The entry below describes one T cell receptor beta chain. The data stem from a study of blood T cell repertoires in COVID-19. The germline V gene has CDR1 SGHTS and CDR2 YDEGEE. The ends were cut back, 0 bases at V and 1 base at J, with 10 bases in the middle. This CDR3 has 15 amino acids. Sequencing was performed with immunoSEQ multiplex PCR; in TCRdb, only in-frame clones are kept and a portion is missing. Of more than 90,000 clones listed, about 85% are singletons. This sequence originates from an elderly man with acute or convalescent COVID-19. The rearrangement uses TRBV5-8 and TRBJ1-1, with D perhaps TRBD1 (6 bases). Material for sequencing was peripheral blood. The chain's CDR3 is CASSLGDRKNTEAFF. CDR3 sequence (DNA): TGTGCCAGCAGCTTGGGTGACAGGAAGAACACTGAAGCTTTCTTT.